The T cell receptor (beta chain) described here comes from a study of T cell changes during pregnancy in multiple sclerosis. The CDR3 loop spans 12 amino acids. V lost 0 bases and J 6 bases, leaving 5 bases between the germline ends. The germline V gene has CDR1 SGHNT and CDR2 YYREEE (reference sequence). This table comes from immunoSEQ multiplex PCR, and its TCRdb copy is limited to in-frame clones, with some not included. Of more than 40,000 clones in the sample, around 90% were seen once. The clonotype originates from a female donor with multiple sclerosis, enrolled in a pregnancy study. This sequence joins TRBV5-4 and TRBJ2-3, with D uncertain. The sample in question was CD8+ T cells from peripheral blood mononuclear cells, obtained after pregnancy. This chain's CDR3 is CASSLASDTQYF. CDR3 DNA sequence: TGTGCCAGCAGCTTGGCCTCGGATACGCAGTATTTT.